The following is a TCR beta chain sequence with its context. Its specificity is not known. As defined, naive CD8 cells were CD45RO-negative and positively selected for CCR7, with terminally differentiated effector memory CD45RA+ cells excluded. This entry comes from a study of shared clonotypes between healthy human individuals. Germline values: CDR1 SGHAT, CDR2 FQNNGV. The CDR3 length is 17 residues. Between the trimmed V and J ends, which lost 5 bases and 0 bases, there was a span of 17 bases. Whole-study findings and limits: Larger estimated richness was generally seen in naive subsets than in memory subsets. Clonotype sharing among the donors was expected to vary with sequencing depth.

For sorted subsets, 150 to 200 ng DNA per replicate equaled around 30,000 T cell genomes. Assay: immunoSEQ multiplex PCR; the TCRdb copy retains only in-frame clones and omits some. The table includes fewer than 1 million clones, approximately 96% detected once. This chain joins TRBV11-2 and TRBJ2-1; possibly TRBD2 for D (7 bases). This receptor was identified in a man aged 30 to 39 in good health. The sequenced sample was naive CD8+ T cells sorted from blood. This CDR3 is CASSGPRGGSSYNEQFF. The DNA for the CDR3 is TGTGCCAGCAGCGGGCCCCGCGGGGGCAGCTCCTACAATGAGCAGTTCTTC. Full variable domain (outside the CDR3, taken from reference TRBV11-2 and TRBJ2-1): EAGVAQSPRYKIIEKRQSVAFWCNPISGHATLYWYQQILGQGPKLLIQFQNNGVVDDSQLPKDRFSAERLKGVDSTLKIQPAKLEDSAVYLCASSGPRGGSSYNEQFFGPGTRLTVL.